This TCR beta chain stems from a study of blood T cells in healthy people across ages. On the study more broadly: There was about one barcoded beta molecule captured by template switching per two T cells.

Together with a sample-barcoded 5' primer, a J-beta primer mix was included in a second PCR lasting about 7 to 12 cycles. TCRdb redid the calling of the 5' RACE reads with MiXCR, one entry per CDR3 protein. Of some 850,000 distinct CDR3 sequences listed, 25% to 30% are singletons. This clonotype was counted only a few times. Its antigen is still unknown. Study-level results: Observed TCR beta diversity showed a strong correlation with the percentage of naive T cells as measured by flow cytometry.

The CDR3 runs 15 residues. The germline CDR1 and CDR2 sequences are SQVTM and ANQGSEA. V was shortened by 5 bases and J by 6 bases, with 20 bases between the two germline ends. This same sample was also taken into another study, of T cells of mothers and their children. That source adds: Each mother yielded more than 9 million TCR beta CDR3 reads. Each child yielded some 3 million reads.

What was sequenced was blood. This receptor was taken from a boy aged 5-17 years in good health. The chain carries TRBV29-1 and TRBJ2-1, with D maybe TRBD1 (5 bases). DNA for the CDR3: TGCAGCGTTAGGGGTAGAGAGATAAGGCCCAATGAGCAGTTCTTC. The encoded protein is CSVRGREIRPNEQFF.